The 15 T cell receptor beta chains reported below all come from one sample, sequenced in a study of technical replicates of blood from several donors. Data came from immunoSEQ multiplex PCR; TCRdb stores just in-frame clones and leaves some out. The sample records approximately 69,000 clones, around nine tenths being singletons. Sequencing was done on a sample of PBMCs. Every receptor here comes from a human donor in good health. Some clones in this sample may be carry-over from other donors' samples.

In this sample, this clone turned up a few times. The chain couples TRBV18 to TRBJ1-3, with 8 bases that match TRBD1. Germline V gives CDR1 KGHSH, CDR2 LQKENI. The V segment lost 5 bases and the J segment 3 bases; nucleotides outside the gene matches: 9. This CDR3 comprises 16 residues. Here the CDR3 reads CASSTQDRGYGNTIYF. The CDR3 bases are TGTGCCAGCTCAACCCAAGACAGGGGATATGGAAACACCATATATTTT.

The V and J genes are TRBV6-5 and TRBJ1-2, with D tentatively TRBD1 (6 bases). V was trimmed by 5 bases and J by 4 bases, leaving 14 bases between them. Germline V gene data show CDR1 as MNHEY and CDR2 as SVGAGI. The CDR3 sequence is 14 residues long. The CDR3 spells CASSPTGVAYGYTF. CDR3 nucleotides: TGTGCCAGCAGTCCGACAGGTGTTGCCTATGGCTACACCTTC.

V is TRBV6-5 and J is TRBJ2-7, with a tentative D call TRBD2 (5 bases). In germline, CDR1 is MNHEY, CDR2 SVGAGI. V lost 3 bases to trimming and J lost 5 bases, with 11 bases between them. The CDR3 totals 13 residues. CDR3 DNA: TGTGCCAGCAGTTATCAGAAGGGAGACGAGCAGTACTTC. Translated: CASSYQKGDEQYF.

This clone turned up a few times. The CDR3, as DNA: TGTGCCAGCAGTGAAGAGGGGAGGAGGGGATCACCCCTCCACTTT. It encodes CASSEEGRRGSPLHF. The chain has TRBV2 and TRBJ1-6; the D gene is possibly TRBD1 (5 bases). CDR3 length: 15 residues. Per the germline V gene, CDR1 is SNHLY and CDR2 is FYNNEI. Trimming cost V 1 base and J 10 bases, with 14 bases left between them.

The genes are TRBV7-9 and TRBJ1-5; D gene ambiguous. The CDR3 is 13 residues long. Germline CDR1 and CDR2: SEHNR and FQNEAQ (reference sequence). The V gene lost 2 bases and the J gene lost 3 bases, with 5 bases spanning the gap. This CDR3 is CASSLSDNQPQHF. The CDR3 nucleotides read TGTGCCAGCAGCTTATCAGACAATCAGCCCCAGCATTTT.

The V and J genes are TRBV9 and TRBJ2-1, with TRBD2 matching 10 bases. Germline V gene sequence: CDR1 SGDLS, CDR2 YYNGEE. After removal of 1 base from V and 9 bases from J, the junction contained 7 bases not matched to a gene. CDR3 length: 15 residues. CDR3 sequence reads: CASSVRLAGAGEQFF. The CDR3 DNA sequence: TGTGCCAGCAGCGTACGCCTAGCGGGAGCGGGTGAGCAGTTCTTC.

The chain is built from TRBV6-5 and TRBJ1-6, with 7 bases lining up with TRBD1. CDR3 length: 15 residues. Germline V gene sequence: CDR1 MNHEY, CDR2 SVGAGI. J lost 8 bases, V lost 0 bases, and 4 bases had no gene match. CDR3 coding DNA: TGTGCCAGCAGTTACTCTCGACAGGGTGATTCACCCCTCCACTTT. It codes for CASSYSRQGDSPLHF.

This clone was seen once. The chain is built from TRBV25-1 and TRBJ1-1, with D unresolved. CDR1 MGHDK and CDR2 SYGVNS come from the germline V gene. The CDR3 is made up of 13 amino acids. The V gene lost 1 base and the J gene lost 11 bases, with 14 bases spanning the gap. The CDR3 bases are TGTGCCAGCAGTGAATCTCCACGGTTCCGGGCTTTCTTT. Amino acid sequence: CASSESPRFRAFF.

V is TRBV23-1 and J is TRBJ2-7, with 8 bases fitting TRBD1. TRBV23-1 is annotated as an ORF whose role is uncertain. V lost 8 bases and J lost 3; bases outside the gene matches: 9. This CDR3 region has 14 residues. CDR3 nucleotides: TGCGCCAGCTGGTACGACAGGGGCGGCTACGAGCAGTACTTC. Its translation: CASWYDRGGYEQYF.

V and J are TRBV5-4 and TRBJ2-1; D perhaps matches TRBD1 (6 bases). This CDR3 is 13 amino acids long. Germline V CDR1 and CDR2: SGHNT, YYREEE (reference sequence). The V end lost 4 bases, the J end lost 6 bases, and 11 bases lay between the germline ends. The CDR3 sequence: CASSPTGSNEQFF. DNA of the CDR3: TGTGCCAGCAGCCCAACAGGGTCCAATGAGCAGTTCTTC. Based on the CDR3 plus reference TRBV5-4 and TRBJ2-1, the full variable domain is ETGVTQSPTHLIKTRGQQVTLRCSSQSGHNTVSWYQQALGQGPQFIFQYYREEENGRGNFPPRFSGLQFPNYSSELNVNALELDDSALYLCASSPTGSNEQFFGPGTRLTVL.

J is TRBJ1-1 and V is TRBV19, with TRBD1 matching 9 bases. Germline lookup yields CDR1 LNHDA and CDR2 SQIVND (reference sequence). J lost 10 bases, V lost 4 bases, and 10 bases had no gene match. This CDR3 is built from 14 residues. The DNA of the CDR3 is TGTGCCAGTAGTACCTCGGACAGGGGCCGGGGAGCTTTCTTT. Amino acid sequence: CASSTSDRGRGAFF.

CDR3 in amino acids: CASSPGGVRGVETQYF. CDR3 nucleotides: TGTGCCAGCAGTCCGGGCGGCGTTAGGGGTGTGGAGACCCAGTACTTC. The chain uses TRBV7-2 and TRBJ2-5, with D maybe TRBD1 (5 bases). The length of the CDR3 is 16 residues. Per germline, CDR1 SGHTA and CDR2 FQGNSA. V lost 6 bases to trimming and J lost 5 bases, with 22 bases between them. Full variable domain (missing parts from reference TRBV7-2 and TRBJ2-5): GAGVSQSPSNKVTEKGKDVELRCDPISGHTALYWYRQSLGQGLEFLIYFQGNSAPDKSGLPSDRFSAERTGGSVSTLTIQRTQQEDSAVYLCASSPGGVRGVETQYFGPGTRLLVL.

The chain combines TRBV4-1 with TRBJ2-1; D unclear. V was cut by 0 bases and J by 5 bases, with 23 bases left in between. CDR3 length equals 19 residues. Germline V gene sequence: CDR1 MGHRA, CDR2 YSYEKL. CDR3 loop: CASSQDHLLRPDKNNEQFF. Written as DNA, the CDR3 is TGCGCCAGCAGCCAAGACCATTTATTGCGTCCTGATAAGAACAATGAGCAGTTCTTC.

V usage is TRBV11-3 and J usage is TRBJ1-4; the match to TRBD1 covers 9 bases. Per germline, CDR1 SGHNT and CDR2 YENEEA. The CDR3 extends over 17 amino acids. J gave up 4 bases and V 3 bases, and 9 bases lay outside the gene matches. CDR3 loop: CASSLGHRDRVNEKLFF. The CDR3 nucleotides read TGTGCCAGCAGCTTGGGCCACCGGGACAGGGTTAATGAAAAACTGTTTTTT. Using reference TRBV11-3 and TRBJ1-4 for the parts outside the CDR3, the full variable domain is EAGVVQSPRYKIIEKKQPVAFWCNPISGHNTLYWYLQNLGQGPELLIRYENEEAVDDSQLPKDRFSAERLKGVDSTLKIQPAELGDSAVYLCASSLGHRDRVNEKLFFGSGTQLSVL.

The CDR3 here is CASSQGLAPGELFF. Here the CDR3 DNA reads TGCGCCAGCAGCCAGGGACTAGCCCCCGGGGAGCTGTTTTTT. The genes are TRBV5-1 and TRBJ2-2; TRBD2 matches 9 bases. The V gene's germline CDR1 is SGHRS and CDR2 YFSETQ. The J segment lost 6 bases and the V segment lost 4 bases, leaving 4 bases of the junction unmatched. This CDR3 comprises 14 residues.